This T cell receptor beta chain is from a study of cytomegalovirus exposure and HLA in healthy donors. Germline CDR1 reads SGDLS; CDR2 reads YYNGEE. The CDR3 has 13 amino acids. V lost 3 bases, J lost 4 bases, and 3 bases stayed unmatched. In this sample, this clone turned up a few times. Its antigen is still unknown. Study results and limitations: Sequence variants that were highly shared formed a cluster that was likely a sequencing artifact.

13 Jbeta primers and 60 Vbeta primers were used for the PCR. Repertoires were generated with immunoSEQ multiplex PCR, while TCRdb's copy carries only in-frame clones and drops some. The sample contains 150,000 to 200,000 clones, around 64% of which appear only once. The chain employs TRBV9 and TRBJ1-2; 7 bases map to TRBD1. This receptor was obtained from a woman aged 25 to 39 in good health and CMV-seronegative. The sequenced material came from PBMCs. The CDR3 DNA is TGTGCCAGCAGCGGCGACAGGGCCTATGGCTACACCTTC. Encoded protein: CASSGDRAYGYTF.